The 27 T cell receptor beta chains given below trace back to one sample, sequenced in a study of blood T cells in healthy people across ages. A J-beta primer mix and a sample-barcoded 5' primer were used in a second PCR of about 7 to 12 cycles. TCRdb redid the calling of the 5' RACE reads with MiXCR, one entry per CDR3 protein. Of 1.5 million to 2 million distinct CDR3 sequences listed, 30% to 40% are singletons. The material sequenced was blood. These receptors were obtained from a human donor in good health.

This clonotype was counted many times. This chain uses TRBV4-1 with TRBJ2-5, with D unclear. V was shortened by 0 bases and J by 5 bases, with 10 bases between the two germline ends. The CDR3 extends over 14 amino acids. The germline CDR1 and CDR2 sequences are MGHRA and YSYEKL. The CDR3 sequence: CASSQDLGRETQYF. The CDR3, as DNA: TGCGCCAGCAGCCAAGATCTTGGGCGGGAGACCCAGTACTTC.

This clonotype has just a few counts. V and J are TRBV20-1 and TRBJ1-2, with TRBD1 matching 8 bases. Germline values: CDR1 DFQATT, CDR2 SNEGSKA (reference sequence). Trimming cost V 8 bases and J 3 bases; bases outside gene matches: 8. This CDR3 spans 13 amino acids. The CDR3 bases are TGCAGTTCCCCGGACAGGGTCCACTATGGCTACACCTTC. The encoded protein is CSSPDRVHYGYTF.

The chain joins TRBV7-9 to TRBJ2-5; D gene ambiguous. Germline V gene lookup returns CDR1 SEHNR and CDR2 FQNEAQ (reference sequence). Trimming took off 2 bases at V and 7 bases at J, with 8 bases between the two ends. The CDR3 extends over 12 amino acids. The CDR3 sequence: CASSLIKGTQYF. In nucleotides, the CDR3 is TGTGCCAGCAGCTTAATTAAAGGGACCCAGTACTTC.

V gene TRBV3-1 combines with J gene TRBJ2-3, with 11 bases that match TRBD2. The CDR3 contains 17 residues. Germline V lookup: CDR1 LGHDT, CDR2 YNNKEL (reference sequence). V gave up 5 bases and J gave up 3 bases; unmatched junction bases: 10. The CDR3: CASSDRRLAGKTDTQYF. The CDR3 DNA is TGTGCCAGCAGCGACCGCAGACTAGCGGGGAAAACAGATACGCAGTATTTT.

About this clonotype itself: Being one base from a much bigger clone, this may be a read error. The CDR3 DNA sequence: TGTGCCAGCAGCTTTGGGAGTGCCTACGAGCAGTACTTC. This encodes CASSFGSAYEQYF. This chain links TRBV7-2 with TRBJ2-7, with D possibly being TRBD2 (5 bases). The CDR3 runs 13 residues. Trimming shortened V by 3 bases and J by 2 bases, and 8 bases separated the two germline ends. CDR1 is SGHTA, CDR2 FQGNSA, per germline.

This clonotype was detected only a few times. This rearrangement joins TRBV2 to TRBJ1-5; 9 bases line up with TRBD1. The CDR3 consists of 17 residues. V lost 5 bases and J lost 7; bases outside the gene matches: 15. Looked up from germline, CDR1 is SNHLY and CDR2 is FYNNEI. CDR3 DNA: TGTGCCAGCAGTTCCCGACCCCCGGGACAGGGTTACCAGCCCCAGCATTTT. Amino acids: CASSSRPPGQGYQPQHF.

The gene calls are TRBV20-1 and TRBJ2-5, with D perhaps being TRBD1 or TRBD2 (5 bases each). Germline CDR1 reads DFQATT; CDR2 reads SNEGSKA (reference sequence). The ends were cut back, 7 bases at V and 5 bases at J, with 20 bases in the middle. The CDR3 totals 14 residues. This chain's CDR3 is CSVLAPGAGETQYF. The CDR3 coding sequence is TGCAGTGTATTAGCGCCCGGGGCAGGGGAGACCCAGTACTTC.

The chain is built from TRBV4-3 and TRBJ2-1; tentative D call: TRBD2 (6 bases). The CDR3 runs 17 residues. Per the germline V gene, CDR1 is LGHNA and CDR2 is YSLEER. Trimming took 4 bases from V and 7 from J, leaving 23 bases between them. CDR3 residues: CASSRTSTGELGNEQFF. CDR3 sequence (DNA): TGCGCCAGCAGCCGCACTTCGACGGGGGAACTAGGTAATGAGCAGTTCTTC.

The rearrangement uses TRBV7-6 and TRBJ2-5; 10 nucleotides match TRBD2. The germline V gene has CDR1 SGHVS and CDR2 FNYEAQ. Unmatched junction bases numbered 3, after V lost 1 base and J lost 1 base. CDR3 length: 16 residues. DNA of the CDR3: TGTGCCAGCAGCTTAGTTACTAGCGGGGTCCAAGAGACCCAGTACTTC. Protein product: CASSLVTSGVQETQYF.

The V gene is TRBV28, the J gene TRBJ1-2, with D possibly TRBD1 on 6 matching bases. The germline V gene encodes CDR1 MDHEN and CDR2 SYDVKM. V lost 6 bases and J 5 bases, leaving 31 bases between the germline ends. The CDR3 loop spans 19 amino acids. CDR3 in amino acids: CASSLFGPRTVVFRYGYTF. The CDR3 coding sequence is TGTGCCAGCAGCCTTTTCGGGCCACGGACAGTGGTTTTTAGGTATGGCTACACCTTC.

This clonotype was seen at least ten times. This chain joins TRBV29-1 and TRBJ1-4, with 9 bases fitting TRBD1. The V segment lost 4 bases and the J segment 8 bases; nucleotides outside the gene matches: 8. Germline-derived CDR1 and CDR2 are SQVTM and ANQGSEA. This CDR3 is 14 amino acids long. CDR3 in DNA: TGCAGCGTTGCGCTAACAGGGGGCGACGAAAAACTGTTTTTT. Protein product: CSVALTGGDEKLFF.

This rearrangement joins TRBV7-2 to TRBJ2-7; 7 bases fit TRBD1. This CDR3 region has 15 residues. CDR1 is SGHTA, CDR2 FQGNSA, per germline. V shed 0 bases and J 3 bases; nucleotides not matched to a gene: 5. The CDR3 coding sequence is TGTGCCAGCAGCTTAGCCGGGACAGCTTACTACGAGCAGTACTTC. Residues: CASSLAGTAYYEQYF.

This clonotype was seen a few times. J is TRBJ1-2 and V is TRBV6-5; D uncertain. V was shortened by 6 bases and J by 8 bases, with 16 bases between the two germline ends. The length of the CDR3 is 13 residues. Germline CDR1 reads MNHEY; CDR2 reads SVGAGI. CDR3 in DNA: TGTGCCAGCAGCTGGGAGCTTAATGGGGGCTACACCTTC. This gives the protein CASSWELNGGYTF.

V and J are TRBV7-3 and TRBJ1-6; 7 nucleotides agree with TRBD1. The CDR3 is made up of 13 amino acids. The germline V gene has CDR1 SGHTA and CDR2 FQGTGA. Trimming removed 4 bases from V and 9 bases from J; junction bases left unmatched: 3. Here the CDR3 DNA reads TGTGCCAGCAGCTGGACAGGTGGTTCACCCCTCCACTTT. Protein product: CASSWTGGSPLHF.

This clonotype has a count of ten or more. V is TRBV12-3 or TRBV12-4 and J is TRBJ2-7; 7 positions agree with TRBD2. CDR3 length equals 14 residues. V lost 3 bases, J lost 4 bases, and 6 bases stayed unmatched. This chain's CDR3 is CASSLWGGRYEQYF. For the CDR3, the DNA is TGTGCCAGCAGTTTGTGGGGGGGAAGGTACGAGCAGTACTTC.

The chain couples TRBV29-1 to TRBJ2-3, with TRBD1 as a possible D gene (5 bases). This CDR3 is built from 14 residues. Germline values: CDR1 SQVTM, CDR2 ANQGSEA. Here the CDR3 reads CSGTDSFSTDTQYF. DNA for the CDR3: TGCAGTGGAACCGACAGCTTCAGCACAGATACGCAGTATTTT.

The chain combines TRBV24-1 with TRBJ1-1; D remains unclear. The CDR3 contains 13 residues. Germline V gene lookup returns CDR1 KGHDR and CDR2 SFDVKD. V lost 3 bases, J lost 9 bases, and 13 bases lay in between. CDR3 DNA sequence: TGTGCCACCAGTGATCCTCCTGAGGCAAAAGCTTTCTTT. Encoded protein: CATSDPPEAKAFF.

The CDR3 here is CAISPAGGTQYF. The DNA for the CDR3 is TGTGCCATTTCGCCCGCTGGTGGGACCCAGTACTTC. The chain joins TRBV28 to TRBJ2-5; D is unclear. The germline V gene encodes CDR1 MDHEN and CDR2 SYDVKM. The CDR3 has 12 amino acids. V dropped 10 bases and J dropped 7 bases, with 16 bases sitting between them.

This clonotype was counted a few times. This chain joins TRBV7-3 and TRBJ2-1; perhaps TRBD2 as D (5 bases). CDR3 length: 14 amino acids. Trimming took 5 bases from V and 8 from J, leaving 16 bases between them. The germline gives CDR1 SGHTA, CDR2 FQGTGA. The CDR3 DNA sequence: TGTGCCAGCAGCCGCGGGCCCCGTCGGGATGAGCAGTTCTTC. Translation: CASSRGPRRDEQFF.

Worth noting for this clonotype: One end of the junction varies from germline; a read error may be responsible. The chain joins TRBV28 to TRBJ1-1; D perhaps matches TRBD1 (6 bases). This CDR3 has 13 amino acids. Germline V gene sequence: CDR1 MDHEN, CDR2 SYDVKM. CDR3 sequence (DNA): TGTGCCAGCAGCCCCAGGGGTGGCACTGAAGTTTTCTTT. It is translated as CASSPRGGTEVFF.

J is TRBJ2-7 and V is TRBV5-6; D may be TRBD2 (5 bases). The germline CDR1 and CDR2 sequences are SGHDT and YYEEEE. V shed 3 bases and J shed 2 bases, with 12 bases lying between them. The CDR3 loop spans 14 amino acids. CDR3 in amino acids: CASSSVVEAYEQYF. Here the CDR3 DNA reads TGTGCCAGCAGCTCTGTCGTGGAGGCCTACGAGCAGTACTTC.

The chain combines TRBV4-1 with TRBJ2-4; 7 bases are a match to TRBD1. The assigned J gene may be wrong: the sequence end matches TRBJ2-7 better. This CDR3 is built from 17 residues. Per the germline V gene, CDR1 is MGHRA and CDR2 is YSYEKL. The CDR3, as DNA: TGCGCCAGCAGCCAACTAACTTTCGACGGGACAGTATACGAGCAGTACTTC. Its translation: CASSQLTFDGTVYEQYF.

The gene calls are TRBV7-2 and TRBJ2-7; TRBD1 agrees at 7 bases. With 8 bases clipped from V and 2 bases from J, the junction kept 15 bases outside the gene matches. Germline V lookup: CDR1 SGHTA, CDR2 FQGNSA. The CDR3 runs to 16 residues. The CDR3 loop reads CASHSTWDRDPYEQYF. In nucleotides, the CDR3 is TGTGCCAGCCATTCAACCTGGGACAGAGATCCCTACGAGCAGTACTTC.

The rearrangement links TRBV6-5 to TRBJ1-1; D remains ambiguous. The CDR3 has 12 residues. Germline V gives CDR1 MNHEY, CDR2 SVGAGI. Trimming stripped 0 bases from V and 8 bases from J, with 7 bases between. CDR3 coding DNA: TGTGCCAGCAGTTACTCGAACGGGGAAGCTTTCTTT. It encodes CASSYSNGEAFF.

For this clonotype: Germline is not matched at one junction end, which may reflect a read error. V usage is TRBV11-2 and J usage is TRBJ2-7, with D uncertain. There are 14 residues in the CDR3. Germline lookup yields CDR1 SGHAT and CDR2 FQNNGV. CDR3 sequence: CASTLAYGAYEQYF. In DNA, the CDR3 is TGTGCCAGCACCTTAGCTTATGGAGCCTACGAGCAGTACTTC. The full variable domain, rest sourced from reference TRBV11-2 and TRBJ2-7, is EAGVAQSPRYKIIEKRQSVAFWCNPISGHATLYWYQQILGQGPKLLIQFQNNGVVDDSQLPKDRFSAERLKGVDSTLKIQPAKLEDSAVYLCASTLAYGAYEQYFGPGTRLTVT.

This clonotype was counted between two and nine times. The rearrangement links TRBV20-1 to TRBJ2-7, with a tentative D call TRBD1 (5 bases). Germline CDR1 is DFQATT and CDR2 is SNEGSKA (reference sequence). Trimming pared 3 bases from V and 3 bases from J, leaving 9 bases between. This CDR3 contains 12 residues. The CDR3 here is CSASQGVYEQYF. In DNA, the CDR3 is TGCAGTGCTAGTCAGGGTGTCTACGAGCAGTACTTC.

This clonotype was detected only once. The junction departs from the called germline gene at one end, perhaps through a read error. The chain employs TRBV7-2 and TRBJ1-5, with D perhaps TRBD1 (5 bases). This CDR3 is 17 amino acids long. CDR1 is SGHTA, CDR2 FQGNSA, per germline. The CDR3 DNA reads TGTGCCAGCAGCTCTGCGTACCAGGGTCAGGGCAATCAGCCCCGGCATTTT. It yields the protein CASSSAYQGQGNQPRHF.